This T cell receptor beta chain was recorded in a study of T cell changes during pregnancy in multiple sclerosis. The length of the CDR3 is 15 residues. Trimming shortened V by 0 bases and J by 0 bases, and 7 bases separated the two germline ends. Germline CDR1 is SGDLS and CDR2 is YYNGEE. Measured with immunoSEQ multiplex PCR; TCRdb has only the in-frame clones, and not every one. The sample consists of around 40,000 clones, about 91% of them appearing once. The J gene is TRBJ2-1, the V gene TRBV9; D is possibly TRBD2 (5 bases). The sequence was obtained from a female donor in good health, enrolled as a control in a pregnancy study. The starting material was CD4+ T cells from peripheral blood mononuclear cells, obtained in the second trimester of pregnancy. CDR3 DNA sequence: TGTGCCAGCAGCGTAGATGAGGGCTCCTACAATGAGCAGTTCTTC. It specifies CASSVDEGSYNEQFF.